A single sample gave rise to the 14 T cell receptor beta chains below, sequenced in a study of T cell responses to AZD1222 COVID-19 vaccine. TCRdb's copy holds only in-frame clones and misses some; the assay was immunoSEQ multiplex PCR. Of about 15,000 clones listed, less than 90% were seen once; the top ten hold around 3%. Sequenced material: peripheral blood, taken 28 days after the second AZD1222 dose. The receptors were sampled from an adult who received the AZD1222 COVID-19 vaccine.

The chain combines TRBV6-2 or TRBV6-3 with TRBJ1-5; 7 bases align to TRBD1. From germline, CDR1 is MNHEY and CDR2 SVGEGT. The CDR3 length is 14 residues. The ends lost 4 bases at V and 6 bases at J; junction bases unmatched: 6. CDR3 coding DNA: TGTGCCAGCAGTTCCCAGGGGGGTGCTCAGCCCCAGCATTTT. It is translated as CASSSQGGAQPQHF.

CDR3 in amino acids: CASRQGLGNQPQHF. The CDR3, as DNA: TGTGCCAGTCGACAGGGGCTTGGCAATCAGCCCCAGCATTTT. The rearrangement joins TRBV2 to TRBJ1-5, with TRBD1 identical over 8 bases. Germline trimming cut 9 bases from V and 2 bases from J; bases unmatched to any gene: 6. There are 14 residues in the CDR3. Per the germline V gene, CDR1 is SNHLY and CDR2 is FYNNEI.

V is TRBV18 and J is TRBJ1-1, with D possibly being TRBD1 (5 bases). V was cut by 4 bases and J by 5 bases, with 20 bases left in between. The CDR3 spans 16 residues. The V gene's germline CDR1 is KGHSH and CDR2 LQKENI. DNA of the CDR3: TGTGCCAGCTCACTCACCCCTCAGACGGGGGGGACTGAAGCTTTCTTT. It is translated as CASSLTPQTGGTEAFF.

This chain uses TRBV19 with TRBJ2-1; 14 positions agree with TRBD2. Germline trimming cut 6 bases from V and 9 bases from J; bases unmatched to any gene: 10. The length of the CDR3 is 16 residues. Germline V lookup: CDR1 LNHDA, CDR2 SQIVND (reference sequence). The DNA of the CDR3 is TGTGCCAGTAGGGGACTAGCGGGAGCGCAGGTCCCTGAGCAGTTCTTC. Translated: CASRGLAGAQVPEQFF.

The rearrangement uses TRBV11-2 and TRBJ2-5; TRBD1 might be the D (6 bases). The CDR3 runs 18 residues. Germline loops: CDR1 SGHAT, CDR2 FQNNGV. Trimming took off 5 bases at V and 0 bases at J, with 22 bases between the two ends. This CDR3 is CASSHRQVLDGNQETQYF. The DNA for the CDR3 is TGTGCCAGCAGCCACCGACAGGTCTTAGACGGGAACCAAGAGACCCAGTACTTC.

The rearrangement uses TRBV28 and TRBJ2-1, with D possibly being TRBD2 (5 bases). The CDR3 runs 15 residues. Germline-derived CDR1 and CDR2 are MDHEN and SYDVKM. The V end was cut by 11 bases, the J end by 0 bases, with 17 bases between. CDR3 in amino acids: CACDAPGSSYNEQFF. DNA for the CDR3: TGTGCCTGCGACGCGCCTGGGAGCTCCTACAATGAGCAGTTCTTC.

The rearrangement joins TRBV19 to TRBJ1-2; TRBD1 might be the D (5 bases). Deletions cut 5 bases from V and 5 bases from J, with 15 bases between. Per the germline V gene, CDR1 is LNHDA and CDR2 is SQIVND (reference sequence). The CDR3 is made up of 14 amino acids. The CDR3 is CASSPQAGPYGYTF. In nucleotides, the CDR3 is TGTGCCAGTAGTCCCCAGGCAGGGCCTTATGGCTACACCTTC.

The chain employs TRBV7-9 and TRBJ1-4; D not certain. Germline CDR1 reads SEHNR; CDR2 reads FQNEAQ (reference sequence). The CDR3 runs 14 residues. V lost 3 bases and J lost 7, with 12 bases in between. The CDR3 loop reads CASSLDSQGEKLFF. The DNA for the CDR3 is TGTGCCAGCAGCTTGGACTCCCAAGGTGAAAAACTGTTTTTT.

This clone was detected only a few times. The chain carries TRBV7-3 and TRBJ1-5; no clear D gene. The germline gives CDR1 SGHTA, CDR2 FQGTGA. Deletions cut 6 bases from V and 7 bases from J, with 13 bases between. CDR3 length: 13 amino acids. Written as DNA, the CDR3 is TGTGCCAGCAGTCCCGATAGGTTCCAGCCCCAGCATTTT. It specifies CASSPDRFQPQHF. The whole variable domain, filled in from reference TRBV7-3 and TRBJ1-5, reads GAGVSQTPSNKVTEKGKYVELRCDPISGHTALYWYRQSLGQGPEFLIYFQGTGAADDSGLPNDRFFAVRPEGSVSTLKIQRTERGDSAVYLCASSPDRFQPQHFGDGTRLSIL.

In this sample, this clone turned up once. The chain is built from TRBV5-6 and TRBJ1-2, with 7 nucleotides matching TRBD1. This CDR3 comprises 15 residues. The V segment lost 7 bases and the J segment 6 bases; nucleotides outside the gene matches: 15. Germline V gene data show CDR1 as SGHDT and CDR2 as YYEEEE. The DNA of the CDR3 is TGTGCCAGCTCCCTCGAGGGGGCGTCCTTCGATGGCTACACCTTC. It specifies CASSLEGASFDGYTF. Filled out from reference TRBV5-6 and TRBJ1-2, the complete variable domain reads DAGVTQSPTHLIKTRGQQVTLRCSPKSGHDTVSWYQQALGQGPQFIFQYYEEEERQRGNFPDRFSGHQFPNYSSELNVNALLLGDSALYLCASSLEGASFDGYTFGSGTRLTVV.

This clone was picked up one time. The V and J genes are TRBV11-2 and TRBJ1-2; D is uncertain. V was pared by 5 bases and J by 8 bases, with 12 bases between. Germline V lookup: CDR1 SGHAT, CDR2 FQNNGV. The CDR3 consists of 12 residues. Here the CDR3 DNA reads TGTGCCAGCAGCACTGCCACGGGAGGCTACACCTTC. This codes for CASSTATGGYTF.

The chain has TRBV3-1 (or the pseudogene TRBV3-2) and TRBJ1-4; 8 nucleotides line up with TRBD1. CDR1 and CDR2 (germline): LGHDT, YNNKEL (reference sequence). This CDR3 comprises 15 residues. V was clipped by 4 bases and J by 5 bases; unmatched bases: 6. The CDR3 protein is CASSRGGTGNEKLFF. In DNA, the CDR3 is TGTGCCAGCAGCCGAGGGGGGACAGGCAATGAAAAACTGTTTTTT.

This clone was recorded a few times. The chain uses TRBV5-1 and TRBJ2-3; 10 nucleotides align to TRBD1. The CDR3 consists of 16 residues. V shed 4 bases and J 3 bases; nucleotides not matched to a gene: 8. Looked up from germline, CDR1 is SGHRS and CDR2 is YFSETQ. The CDR3 bases are TGCGCCAGCAGCACGCGACAGGGGGCAGGGACAGATACGCAGTATTTT. Protein sequence: CASSTRQGAGTDTQYF.

The rearrangement links TRBV5-1 to TRBJ1-3; D unclear. This CDR3 spans 17 amino acids. The V gene's germline CDR1 is SGHRS and CDR2 YFSETQ. With 4 bases removed from V and 3 bases from J, the gap between germline ends came to 20 bases. The CDR3 region is CASSAGSAEVYGNTIYF. The CDR3 DNA follows: TGCGCCAGCAGCGCGGGCAGTGCTGAGGTGTATGGAAACACCATATATTTT.